This TCR beta chain was sequenced during a study of CD8+ T cells in alopecia areata. The overall study: A regimen of oral tofacitinib, 5 to 10 mg twice daily, was given to treated patients. Tofacitinib therapy took 6 to 18 months; 6 months off drug came after.

Deletions cut 7 bases from V and 1 base from J, with 15 bases between. The length of the CDR3 is 15 residues. CDR1 MNHNS and CDR2 SASEGT come from the germline V gene. Collected material from alopecia areata patients comprised lesional scalp punch biopsies and peripheral blood. This clone was detected only a few times. No antigen is known for it. Study-level results: More clonal than normal scalp was lesional scalp, particularly alopecia totalis/universalis.

Sequencing used cDNA as its template, made by extracting RNA and reverse transcribing it. The data were produced by immunoSEQ multiplex PCR, yet TCRdb's version contains in-frame clones alone and is incomplete. This table has 200,000 to 250,000 clones, approximately 61% appearing once. Sequenced here: CD4+ T cells sorted from blood, sampled at week 0. V and J are TRBV6-1 and TRBJ2-3; D possibly corresponds to TRBD1 (6 bases). The clonotype originates from a human donor with alopecia areata. The CDR3 region is CASNNRASGTDTQYF. CDR3 nucleotides: TGTGCCAGCAATAACAGGGCGTCAGGCACAGATACGCAGTATTTT.